Here is one T cell receptor beta chain with its context. What it binds is unknown. cDNA libraries for TRB were generated by 5' RACE incorporating UMI labels. TCRdb re-called the 5' RACE reads and gives one entry per CDR3 protein, without DNA. The sample holds over 20,000 distinct CDR3 sequences. This entry comes from a study of CXCR3-negative and CXCR3-positive naive CD8 T cells. Study-wide results and limits: Naive subsets had comparable surface CD5; TCR strength was inferred from TRB CDR3 properties.

Germline assignment: CDR1 SGHRS and CDR2 YFSETQ. This CDR3 has 16 amino acids. This rearrangement joins TRBV5-1 to TRBJ2-1; TCRdb designates TRBD2, a call that cannot be tested without DNA. The source is a human donor in good health. Some clones in this sample may be carry-over from other donors' samples. Source material: naive CXCR3- CD8+ T cells from blood. As for subset: CD45RO-CCR7+CD27+CD95- naive CD8+ T cells lacking CXCR3 (TNR3-). This chain's CDR3 is CASSLSLAGGPSEQLF.